This record covers a single T cell receptor beta chain. The antigen remains undetermined. The length of the CDR3 is 17 residues. V gave up 7 bases and J gave up 1 base; unmatched junction bases: 16. The germline gives CDR1 SGHTS, CDR2 YDEGEE. This entry belongs to a study of vaccination effects on CD4 cells after COVID-19. Subsequent to a culture period of 10 days, CD4+ T cells were isolated. Nucleocapsid antibody tests were negative, and the vaccine recipients had no prior SARS-CoV-2 infection. Produced via immunoSEQ multiplex PCR; TCRdb's table is partial and in-frame only. This sample has 70,000 to 75,000 clones, with 75% to 80% found just once.

The source material was CD4+ T cells from PBMCs cultured without peptide, sampled before COVID-19 vaccination. The V gene is TRBV5-8, the J gene TRBJ1-1; 7 bases align to TRBD1. The receptor was derived from a human donor who received a COVID-19 vaccine. CDR3 amino acids: CASPTLSYRGPNTEAFF. The CDR3 DNA is TGTGCCAGCCCTACATTATCGTACAGGGGCCCGAACACTGAAGCTTTCTTT.